This T cell receptor beta chain originates from a study of cytomegalovirus exposure and HLA in healthy donors. Study results and limitations: Associated with HLA alleles at 0.05 false discovery rate in a later analysis were over 15,000 TCR beta sequences. The likely explanation for a cluster of highly shared sequence variants was sequencing artifact.

Remarks on this clone: Its target is not known.

CDR3 length: 13 amino acids. Trimming stripped 2 bases from V and 3 bases from J, with 7 bases between. The germline CDR1 and CDR2 sequences are MNHEY and SVGAGI. A multiplex PCR was run with 60 Vbeta primers and 13 Jbeta primers. As handled by the study authors: Roughly 12 million of tens of millions of unique TCR beta chains were shared, per a later count. Clones were sequenced by immunoSEQ multiplex PCR, and TCRdb holds only the in-frame ones, with some missing. V, J and clone size derive from that table, while D and trimming were established from the DNA sequence. The sample includes about 140,000 clones, around 75% seen only once; the top ten take less than 3.5%.

V is TRBV6-5 and J is TRBJ1-1, with a tentative D call TRBD1 (6 bases). This sequence originates from a woman aged 25 to 39 in good health and CMV-seronegative. Material for sequencing was PBMCs. The DNA for the CDR3 is TGTGCCAGCAGTTACCAGGGGTACACTGAAGCTTTCTTT. Its protein product is CASSYQGYTEAFF.